This is a list of T cell receptor beta chains from one sample in a study of PD-1 blockade in classical Hodgkin lymphoma. Repertoires were generated with immunoSEQ multiplex PCR, while TCRdb's copy carries only in-frame clones and drops some. The data contain around 25,000 clones, roughly 90% of them singletons. Sequenced material: peripheral blood mononuclear cells (PBMCs), taken before the fourth cycle of nivolumab. These receptors were collected from a human donor with classical Hodgkin lymphoma. Both conserved end residues are part of each CDR3. Clone size is stated in some rows and not others, as once, few, many or a class when expanded.

j_call | v_call | clone_size | cdr3_aa
TRBJ1-1 | TRBV11-2 | NA | CASKGERAEAFF
TRBJ2-4 | TRBV27 | NA | CASSPPGTVAKNIQYF
TRBJ1-2 | TRBV5-4 | NA | CASRSAGIINGYTF
TRBJ2-7 | TRBV19 | NA | CASSTFASGRVGYEQYF
TRBJ1-2 | TRBV28 | NA | CASSRDSYGYTF
TRBJ1-5 | TRBV6-1 | NA | CASSHGVHSNQPQHF
TRBJ2-5 | TRBV4-2 | NA | CASSQEYAVGETQYF
TRBJ2-1 | TRBV5-1 | NA | CASSPTGLAAYNEQFF
TRBJ1-2 | TRBV11-2 | NA | CASSLDAGPAGYTF
TRBJ2-7 | TRBV10-3 | NA | CAISAGQIGYEQYF
TRBJ1-4 | TRBV5-6 | once | CASSTETDATNEKLFF
TRBJ1-2 | TRBV28 | NA | CASSPDRGNYGYTF
TRBJ2-1 | TRBV11-3 | NA | CASSPRGGGNNEQFF
TRBJ1-4 | TRBV7-6 | NA | CASSQGYTNEKLFF
TRBJ1-4 | TRBV6-1 | NA | CAGRNTGFEKLFF
TRBJ2-3 | TRBV19 | NA | CASSTPGLAVDTQYF
TRBJ2-6 | TRBV7-9 | NA | CASNRGTGANVLTF
TRBJ1-5 | TRBV21-1 | NA | CANQRRLTDSNQPQHF
TRBJ2-3 | TRBV5-5 | NA | CASTDRKTSGRADTQYF
TRBJ1-6 | TRBV30 | NA | CAWIIRGGTAVNSPLHF
TRBJ2-7 | TRBV7-9 | once | CASSLHPGQRENYEQYF
TRBJ2-7 | TRBV5-1 | NA | CASSLAPSGSYEQYF
TRBJ2-3 | TRBV29-1 | NA | CSVVVADASQYF
TRBJ2-1 | TRBV4-1 | NA | CASSQDSSGVPYNEQFF
TRBJ2-3 | TRBV29-1 | NA | CSVEGGQGAQDTQYF
TRBJ2-5 | TRBV18 | NA | CASSQGDQETQYF
TRBJ2-7 | TRBV4-2 | once | CASSQAGSSDYEQYF
TRBJ2-7 | TRBV5-6 | NA | CASSFTLRQNYEQYF
TRBJ1-2 | TRBV9 | once | CASSTLRQASYYGYTF
TRBJ2-5 | TRBV2 | NA | CASSHPLTTSGGAAETQYF
TRBJ2-3 | TRBV28 | NA | CASSFVQGAGTDTQYF
TRBJ1-3 | TRBV7-9 | once | CASSLNPISGNTIYF
TRBJ2-5 | TRBV2 | NA | CASRAGTSGRRETQYF
TRBJ2-7 | TRBV10-2 | NA | CASSELPRAPPYEQYF
TRBJ2-3 | TRBV14 | NA | CASSQELGTDTQYF
TRBJ2-1 | TRBV2 | NA | CASTGVDREQFF
TRBJ1-5 | TRBV19 | NA | CASSIRTGDGSHGQPQHF
TRBJ2-7 | TRBV5-4 | NA | CASSLVQGTNEQYF
TRBJ1-4 | TRBV30 | few | CAWETGGFEKLFF
TRBJ2-3 | TRBV9 | NA | CASSARLAVTQDTQYF
TRBJ2-3 | TRBV7-3 | NA | CASSLGSTSTDTQYF
TRBJ1-5 | TRBV5-6 | once | CASSLGVSNQPQHF
TRBJ1-1 | TRBV27 | medium-sized | CASKVGNTEAFF
TRBJ2-3 | TRBV9 | NA | CASSTDRRATHTDTQYF
TRBJ2-2 | TRBV5-4 | NA | CASSFPGLAGATGELFF
TRBJ2-7 | TRBV5-4 | NA | CASSTDRDDEQYF
TRBJ1-1 | TRBV5-1 | NA | CASSLVPPEGARVNTEAFF
TRBJ2-5 | TRBV4-2 | once | CASSQVGQPQETQYF
TRBJ2-3 | TRBV4-2 | NA | CASRTGTSGTDTQYF
TRBJ2-7 | TRBV4-1 | NA | CASSRGHNRDIDEQYF
TRBJ2-1 | TRBV13 | NA | CASSSGTGGEDEQFF
TRBJ2-5 | TRBV5-1 | NA | CASSPGDQSQETQYF
TRBJ2-1 | TRBV11-2 | NA | CASSPWTDRSYNEQFF